This paragraph covers one T cell receptor (beta chain) sequence. V lost 6 bases and J lost 5, with 16 bases in between. The CDR3 consists of 14 residues. One entry per CDR3 protein results from TCRdb running MiXCR on the 5' RACE reads. Here the sample spans roughly 40,000 distinct CDR3 sequences, approximately 17% being singletons. Material: naive CD4+ T cells sorted from a lymph node. Subset specified: naive CD4+ T cells, CD4+CD45RA+CD25-. The origin of this receptor is a female donor with breast cancer. The genes are TRBV12-3 or TRBV12-4 and TRBJ1-1; D unresolved. The DNA of the CDR3 is TGTGCCAGCAGGTTTGGGCCCACGGGGACTGAAGCTTTCTTT. Translated, it gives CASRFGPTGTEAFF.